This T cell receptor beta chain was captured in a study of blood T cell repertoires in COVID-19. Study-level background: Material from acute and convalescent COVID-19 was sourced from the United States, Italy and Spain. Sample material is recorded as cDNA or gDNA derived from T cells, B-cell-depleted T cells, or PBMCs.

Authors' analysis steps: Reference gene primers were amplified, and this amplification served to estimate nucleated cell counts. The table came from immunoSEQ multiplex PCR; TCRdb's copy has only in-frame clones and leaves some out. V, J and clone size reflect that table, while D and trimming were determined from the DNA. The sample includes a few hundred thousand clones, around 84% seen only once; the top ten take around 3%. The V gene's germline CDR1 is SGHVS and CDR2 FQNEAQ. J lost 2 bases, V lost 5 bases, and 12 bases had no gene match. The CDR3 has 16 amino acids. The sequence was obtained from a human donor in a cohort sampled during active COVID-19. Sequencing was performed on peripheral blood. This chain connects TRBV7-8 to TRBJ2-7; 7 bases align to TRBD1. The CDR3 DNA is TGTGCCAGCAGCCCCCGTCTGCAGGGGGAAACCTACGAGCAGTACTTC. It codes for CASSPRLQGETYEQYF.